The sequence of this T cell receptor (beta chain) was determined in a study of T-cell reconstitution after alpha-beta-depleted transplantation in children. General study results and limits: It was newly produced T cells that mostly accounted for T-cell counts and diversity one year after transplant. Expanded clones from the graft, numbering several hundred, reportedly supplied alpha-beta T cells about two months after transplant. The study traced high day-60 TCRbeta diversity in some patients to surviving recipient T cells and thymic progenitors.

The germline V gene has CDR1 MNHNY and CDR2 SVGAGI (reference sequence). J lost 3 bases, V lost 6 bases, and 0 bases had no gene match. The CDR3 covers 12 residues. The sample holds a few counts of this clonotype. Its specificity is unknown. A single base separates this from a much larger clone, so it may be a read error. The TCRbeta library was prepared with unique molecular identifiers. One entry per CDR3 protein results from TCRdb running MiXCR on the PCR reads. The table records roughly 790,000 distinct CDR3 sequences, roughly 15% of them present only once. V and J are TRBV6-6 and TRBJ1-1; 8 bases map to TRBD1. The source of this sequence is a male patient younger than 18 who had a stem cell transplant for acute lymphoblastic leukemia, so the T cells may come from the graft donor. Sequenced here: PBMCs, mostly from graft donor cells, sampled 360 days after TCRalphabeta/CD19-depleted stem cell transplant. The CDR3 DNA reads as TGTGCCAGCAGGACAGGGGACACTGAAGCTTTCTTT. Protein product: CASRTGDTEAFF.